The T cell receptor beta chain described here comes from a study of human T cells and chemical hapten exposure. General study results and limits: No alteration of TCRs above 1 in 1000 frequency was seen with DPC sensitization.

The CDR3 has 13 residues. Time point described: patch test 1, 2 weeks after DPC sensitization. Treatment described: therapeutic diphenylcyclopropenone sensitization with weekly scalp DPC. In the study's own analysis: Approximately 100,000 TCRs per sample was the median, with a range of 23,224 to 690,600. TCRdb used MiXCR to reprocess the RACE reads, holding one entry per CDR3 protein. The V and J calls were determined by TCRdb, not by the authors. The table records 74,000 or so distinct CDR3 sequences, approximately 10% of them present only once. About this clonotype: The antigen remains unidentified. A much larger clone lies a single base off, so this may be a read error.

Sequences were derived from whole blood, sampled in connection with sensitization to the hapten diphenylcyclopropenone (DPC). The receptor's source is a woman aged 60-70 years with alopecia areata. Some clones in this sample may be carry-over from other donors' samples. The chain couples TRBV12-3 or TRBV12-4 to TRBJ2-1; the D gene could be TRBD1 or TRBD2 (6 bases each). The CDR3 region has the DNA TGTGCCAGCTCCGGGGGCCTAAACAATGAGCGGTTCTTC. This encodes CASSGGLNNERFF.